Shown below are 18 T cell receptor beta chains from a single sample sequenced in a study of blood T cell repertoires in COVID-19 (dated by TCRdb to 2020 to 2022). Library preparation employed the immunoSEQ multiplex PCR assay. Entries here come from immuneACCESS through TCRdb and include only in-frame sequences with V and J called. Some clones fail to appear in such tables; in the studies checked, an unresolved V gene covers under half of the shortfall, and the cause of the remainder is unknown. In all, the sample holds 150,000 or so clones, and roughly four fifths of those were seen once. About 16% of the sample comes from the top ten. Sequencing was done on a sample of peripheral blood. Receptors were obtained from a human donor with acute or convalescent COVID-19. The donor label of this sample is uncertain.

The V and J genes are TRBV15 and TRBJ2-3; no firm D call. Looked up from germline, CDR1 is LNHNV and CDR2 is YYDKDF (reference sequence). V lost 6 bases, J lost 5 bases, and 9 bases lay in between. The CDR3 contains 12 residues. The CDR3 loop is CATRDPGDTQYF. The DNA for the CDR3 is TGTGCCACCAGAGATCCGGGAGATACGCAGTATTTT.

This chain uses TRBV10-3 with TRBJ1-1, with a possible D match to TRBD1 (5 bases). Germline V gene lookup returns CDR1 ENHRY and CDR2 SYGVKD. The CDR3 is 11 amino acids. Trimming removed 10 bases from V and 3 bases from J, with 9 bases in between. The CDR3 region is CATRVDTEAFF. CDR3 bases: TGTGCCACCAGGGTAGACACTGAAGCTTTCTTT.

The V gene is TRBV12-3 or TRBV12-4, the J gene TRBJ2-6; 7 nucleotides agree with TRBD1. This CDR3 is 13 amino acids long. The V gene end was trimmed by 6 bases and the J gene end by 14 bases; junction bases not matched to a gene: 10. Here the CDR3 DNA reads TGTGCCAGCAGCCTAACCGAACAGGGGATCCTGACTTTC. Translation: CASSLTEQGILTF.

This clone came up many times. This chain joins TRBV10-2 and TRBJ1-5; the D gene is possibly TRBD1 (6 bases). V lost 3 bases, J lost 7 bases, and 10 bases lay in between. Germline V lookup: CDR1 WSHSY, CDR2 SAAADI. The CDR3 contains 13 residues. The CDR3 is CASSEQGGQPQHF. Here the CDR3 DNA reads TGCGCCAGCAGTGAACAGGGAGGGCAGCCCCAGCATTTT.

The chain joins TRBV12-3 or TRBV12-4 to TRBJ2-1; TRBD1 might be the D (5 bases). V was cut by 5 bases and J by 7 bases, with 12 bases left in between. The CDR3 covers 13 residues. The CDR3, as DNA: TGTGCCAGCAGTCCAAATCAGGGAAATGAGCAGTTCTTC. As protein: CASSPNQGNEQFF.

The genes are TRBV7-3 and TRBJ1-1; D remains unclear. Germline V gives CDR1 SGHTA, CDR2 FQGTGA. This CDR3 is 15 amino acids long. With 2 bases removed from V and 6 bases from J, the gap between germline ends came to 16 bases. CDR3 DNA: TGTGCCAGCAGCTTATCTCCGGGATCTCTTTCTGAAGCTTTCTTT. Protein: CASSLSPGSLSEAFF. Full variable domain (remainder filled in from reference TRBV7-3 and TRBJ1-1): GAGVSQTPSNKVTEKGKYVELRCDPISGHTALYWYRQSLGQGPEFLIYFQGTGAADDSGLPNDRFFAVRPEGSVSTLKIQRTERGDSAVYLCASSLSPGSLSEAFFGQGTRLTVV.

This sequence joins TRBV18 and TRBJ2-5; 9 bases agree with TRBD2. The ends lost 0 bases at V and 1 base at J; junction bases unmatched: 6. The CDR3 covers 17 residues. Germline lookup yields CDR1 KGHSH and CDR2 LQKENI. The CDR3 spells CASSPPNGGGAQETQYF. CDR3 DNA sequence: TGTGCCAGCTCACCACCGAACGGCGGGGGGGCCCAAGAGACCCAGTACTTC.

This sequence joins TRBV27 and TRBJ2-1, with 10 bases aligning to TRBD2. Trimming took 4 bases from V and 4 from J; bases not matched to a gene: 13. Germline lookup yields CDR1 MNHEY and CDR2 SMNVEV (reference sequence). CDR3 length equals 18 residues. CDR3 sequence (DNA): TGTGCCAGCAGTTCTCCTCGCACGGGACTAGCGTCTTACAATGAGCAGTTCTTC. This encodes CASSSPRTGLASYNEQFF.

This clone was seen just once. The chain carries TRBV7-3 and TRBJ1-2; TRBD1 matches at 7 bases. The CDR3 loop spans 13 amino acids. The V gene end was trimmed by 3 bases and the J gene end by 6 bases; junction bases not matched to a gene: 4. The germline CDR1 and CDR2 sequences are SGHTA and FQGTGA. The CDR3 DNA reads as TGTGCCAGCAGCTTCCGGACAGGCGATGGCTACACCTTC. Its protein is CASSFRTGDGYTF.

The CDR3 DNA is TGTGCCAGCAGCTTGAGCGGCCTAGATAATTCACCCCTCCACTTT. This codes for CASSLSGLDNSPLHF. The chain recombines TRBV5-5 with TRBJ1-6; D gene unclear. V was pared by 1 base and J by 5 bases, with 10 bases between. The CDR3 is 15 residues long. Germline CDR1 reads SGHKS; CDR2 reads YYEKEE (reference sequence).

In nucleotides, the CDR3 is TGCGCCAGCAGCTTGGATCGCAGGGGGCAGACCGGGGAGCTGTTTTTT. Amino acid sequence: CASSLDRRGQTGELFF. The gene calls are TRBV5-1 and TRBJ2-2; 8 nucleotides match TRBD1. The CDR3 covers 16 residues. In germline, CDR1 is SGHRS, CDR2 YFSETQ. Germline trimming cut 0 bases from V and 5 bases from J; bases unmatched to any gene: 6.

This chain uses TRBV3-1 (or the pseudogene TRBV3-2) with TRBJ1-4; D gene uncertain. The CDR3 spans 14 residues. Germline V gives CDR1 LGHDT, CDR2 YNNKEL (reference sequence). With 4 bases removed from V and 5 bases from J, the gap between germline ends came to 11 bases. CDR3 DNA: TGTGCCAGCAGCCTCAGATTGGCCAATGAAAAACTGTTTTTT. This sequence encodes CASSLRLANEKLFF.

The CDR3 DNA reads TGTGCCTGGTCCCCTCCCCGTTCGAGGGGGATCAATGGCTACACCTTC. This gives the protein CAWSPPRSRGINGYTF. The chain joins TRBV30 to TRBJ1-2, with D perhaps matching TRBD1 (6 bases). Germline loops: CDR1 GTSNPN, CDR2 SVGIG (reference sequence). Between the trimmed V and J ends, which lost 5 bases and 6 bases, there was a span of 25 bases. This CDR3 is built from 16 residues.

V usage is TRBV4-1 and J usage is TRBJ1-2, with a possible D match to TRBD1 (5 bases). Germline V gene lookup returns CDR1 MGHRA and CDR2 YSYEKL. V lost 4 bases and J 4 bases, leaving 16 bases between the germline ends. This CDR3 is 15 amino acids long. DNA for the CDR3: TGCGCCAGCAGCCTCTCACCTGGGGCTTTCTATGGCTACACCTTC. Translating gives CASSLSPGAFYGYTF.

The chain is built from TRBV7-9 and TRBJ2-3, with 7 bases that match TRBD1. Germline V gene lookup returns CDR1 SEHNR and CDR2 FQNEAQ (reference sequence). The trim removed 6 bases at V and 4 bases at J, leaving 13 bases unmatched. CDR3 length: 16 amino acids. The CDR3 loop is CASSKRGRRPPDTQYF. CDR3 sequence (DNA): TGTGCCAGCAGTAAAAGGGGGCGCAGGCCCCCAGATACGCAGTATTTT.

The CDR3 nucleotides read TGTGCCAGCAGTTCAGACTCTACGGGAGCCCAGTACTTC. Amino acids: CASSSDSTGAQYF. J is TRBJ2-5 and V is TRBV27; tentatively, D is TRBD2 (6 bases). From germline, CDR1 is MNHEY and CDR2 SMNVEV (reference sequence). The CDR3 has 13 residues. Trimming left V 4 bases short and J 9 bases short, with 15 bases between.

This chain connects TRBV21-1 to TRBJ1-6; TRBD1, the table's D call, was not compared with the DNA. TRBV21-1 is tagged as a pseudogene. This CDR3 contains 22 residues. The CDR3 DNA reads TGTGCCAGCAGCTCCCGGACAGGGGCAGGCCGTGGTGGTGGTAGATATAATTCACCCCTCCACTTT. Amino acid sequence: CASSSRTGAGRGGGRYNSPLHF.

This clone was recorded a few times. The genes are TRBV19 and TRBJ1-1; D is perhaps TRBD1 (6 bases). Germline CDR1 reads LNHDA; CDR2 reads SQIVND (reference sequence). The CDR3 sequence is 14 residues long. Trimming cost V 5 bases and J 4 bases, with 14 bases left between them. The CDR3: CASSYRVPSTEAFF. As DNA, the CDR3 is TGTGCCAGTAGTTACAGGGTTCCGAGCACTGAAGCTTTCTTT.